Each of the 17 T cell receptor beta chains below was sequenced from the same sample in a study of cytomegalovirus exposure and HLA in healthy donors. Primers included in the PCR were 60 Vbeta and 13 Jbeta primers. Here immunoSEQ multiplex PCR was the method, and the copy in TCRdb shows in-frame clones only, minus some. The sample shows 150,000 to 200,000 clones, roughly 84% of them seen only once. The specimen sequenced was PBMCs. Every receptor here comes from a woman between 50 and 59 years old in good health and CMV-seropositive.

The chain joins TRBV7-9 to TRBJ2-1, with 9 positions matching TRBD1. The length of the CDR3 is 18 residues. V dropped 1 base and J dropped 1; count of bases not matched to a gene: 8. Germline CDR1 and CDR2: SEHNR and FQNEAQ (reference sequence). CDR3 DNA sequence: TGTGCCAGCAGCTTAGGATGGGGACAGGGCGGGTCCTACAATGAGCAGTTCTTC. Amino acids: CASSLGWGQGGSYNEQFF. The full variable domain, completed using reference TRBV7-9 and TRBJ2-1, is DTGVSQNPRHKITKRGQNVTFRCDPISEHNRLYWYRQTLGQGPEFLTYFQNEAQLEKSRLLSDRFSAERPKGSFSTLEIQRTEQGDSAMYLCASSLGWGQGGSYNEQFFGPGTRLTVL.

The V call is TRBV27, the J call TRBJ1-5; D might be TRBD1 (6 bases). The V end was cut by 8 bases, the J end by 1 base, with 15 bases between. The CDR3 is made up of 15 amino acids. The germline V gene has CDR1 MNHEY and CDR2 SMNVEV (reference sequence). For the CDR3, the DNA is TGTGCCAGCTCCAGGGGCATAGAGAGCAATCAGCCCCAGCATTTT. Protein: CASSRGIESNQPQHF.

This chain joins TRBV2 and TRBJ1-5, with D possibly being TRBD1 (5 bases). V shed 5 bases and J shed 0 bases, with 8 bases lying between them. This CDR3 contains 14 residues. Germline values: CDR1 SNHLY, CDR2 FYNNEI. As DNA, the CDR3 is TGTGCCAGCAGTCGACAGTTTAGCAATCAGCCCCAGCATTTT. It specifies CASSRQFSNQPQHF. Full variable domain (outside the CDR3, taken from reference TRBV2 and TRBJ1-5): EPEVTQTPSHQVTQMGQEVILRCVPISNHLYFYWYRQILGQKVEFLVSFYNNEISEKSEIFDDQFSVERPDGSNFTLKIRSTKLEDSAMYFCASSRQFSNQPQHFGDGTRLSIL.

The chain employs TRBV7-2 and TRBJ2-1; D might be TRBD2 (5 bases). The CDR3 has 15 amino acids. Germline loops: CDR1 SGHTA, CDR2 FQGNSA. Trimming pared 5 bases from V and 2 bases from J, leaving 13 bases between. The CDR3 region is CASSPTAAPYNEQFF. The CDR3 nucleotides are TGTGCCAGCAGCCCCACAGCGGCCCCCTACAATGAGCAGTTCTTC.

The chain couples TRBV5-1 to TRBJ2-7, with 8 bases matching TRBD1. CDR1 SGHRS and CDR2 YFSETQ come from the germline V gene. The CDR3 is 13 residues long. V lost 4 bases and J lost 3; bases outside the gene matches: 3. Here the CDR3 reads CASSATGGYEQYF. The CDR3 DNA sequence: TGCGCCAGCAGCGCTACAGGGGGCTACGAGCAGTACTTC.

The V call is TRBV25-1, the J call TRBJ2-7; 7 positions agree with TRBD1. CDR1 is MGHDK, CDR2 SYGVNS, per germline. The CDR3 is 14 amino acids. The V gene end was trimmed by 3 bases and the J gene end by 4 bases; junction bases not matched to a gene: 6. DNA of the CDR3: TGTGCCAGCAGTGATACTGACAGGGTTTACGAGCAGTACTTC. Protein sequence: CASSDTDRVYEQYF.

CDR3 in amino acids: CASSIGGTGKVGAFF. The CDR3 DNA is TGTGCCAGTAGTATCGGTGGGACAGGGAAGGTTGGCGCTTTCTTT. V usage is TRBV19 and J usage is TRBJ1-1; 9 bases align to TRBD1. J gave up 11 bases and V 3 bases, and 13 bases lay outside the gene matches. This CDR3 is built from 15 residues. Germline CDR1 LNHDA, CDR2 SQIVND (reference sequence).

This chain uses TRBV19 with TRBJ2-1; D not certain. V dropped 0 bases and J dropped 2 bases, with 5 bases sitting between them. The CDR3 is 14 residues long. CDR1 is LNHDA and CDR2 is SQIVND in the germline V gene (reference sequence). CDR3 DNA sequence: TGTGCCAGTAGTATAGAGGGCGCCTACAATGAGCAGTTCTTC. It translates to CASSIEGAYNEQFF.

This clone was found many times. The chain has TRBV5-1 and TRBJ1-4, with D hard to call. Germline assignment: CDR1 SGHRS and CDR2 YFSETQ. V lost 4 bases and J lost 8, with 12 bases in between. CDR3 length equals 13 residues. The CDR3 here is CASSLRLDEKLFF. The DNA for the CDR3 is TGCGCCAGCAGCCTCCGACTCGACGAAAAACTGTTTTTT.

The chain employs TRBV19 and TRBJ2-7, with D tentatively TRBD1 (5 bases). From germline, CDR1 is LNHDA and CDR2 SQIVND (reference sequence). Trimming took off 4 bases at V and 5 bases at J, with 9 bases between the two ends. The CDR3 is 12 residues long. CDR3 loop: CASSKGVHEQYF. CDR3 in DNA: TGTGCCAGTAGTAAAGGGGTCCACGAGCAGTACTTC. The whole variable domain, filled in from reference TRBV19 and TRBJ2-7, reads DGGITQSPKYLFRKEGQNVTLSCEQNLNHDAMYWYRQDPGQGLRLIYYSQIVNDFQKGDIAEGYSVSREKKESFPLTVTSAQKNPTAFYLCASSKGVHEQYFGPGTRLTVT.

J is TRBJ1-5 and V is TRBV7-2; weak D call: TRBD1 (6 bases). Germline CDR1 reads SGHTA; CDR2 reads FQGNSA. The CDR3 contains 12 residues. V lost 4 bases, J lost 5 bases, and 6 bases lay in between. Here the CDR3 DNA reads TGTGCCAGCAGCTACAGGGATCAGCCCCAGCATTTT. Protein: CASSYRDQPQHF.

CDR3 protein: CASSLDRGLTYEQYF. In nucleotides, the CDR3 is TGTGCCAGCAGCCTCGACAGGGGGCTTACCTACGAGCAGTACTTC. The J gene is TRBJ2-7, the V gene TRBV7-2, with 10 bases aligning to TRBD1. Germline CDR1 is SGHTA and CDR2 is FQGNSA. V shed 5 bases and J 2 bases; nucleotides not matched to a gene: 6. This CDR3 comprises 15 residues. The full variable domain, rest sourced from reference TRBV7-2 and TRBJ2-7, is GAGVSQSPSNKVTEKGKDVELRCDPISGHTALYWYRQSLGQGLEFLIYFQGNSAPDKSGLPSDRFSAERTGGSVSTLTIQRTQQEDSAVYLCASSLDRGLTYEQYFGPGTRLTVT.

The V gene is TRBV5-1, the J gene TRBJ2-3; 9 bases align to TRBD1. The CDR3 runs to 16 residues. Trimming took 7 bases from V and 4 from J; bases not matched to a gene: 13. Germline values: CDR1 SGHRS, CDR2 YFSETQ. CDR3 residues: CASGQAGQGYADTQYF. Written as DNA, the CDR3 is TGCGCCAGCGGGCAAGCGGGACAGGGTTATGCAGATACGCAGTATTTT.

CDR3 loop: CTSSQVGTSGGAFEQYF. CDR3 coding DNA: TGCACCAGCAGCCAAGTCGGGACTAGCGGGGGGGCTTTTGAGCAGTACTTC. This chain links TRBV1 with TRBJ2-7; TRBD2, the table's D call, lacks a check against the DNA. TRBV1 is deemed a pseudogene. This CDR3 comprises 17 residues.

The J gene is TRBJ1-2, the V gene TRBV28; D remains ambiguous. This CDR3 region has 14 residues. Per the germline V gene, CDR1 is MDHEN and CDR2 is SYDVKM. Trimming left V 3 bases short and J 7 bases short, with 15 bases between. CDR3 sequence reads: CASSFSATGFGYTF. The CDR3 coding sequence is TGTGCCAGCAGTTTTAGTGCGACCGGGTTTGGCTACACCTTC.

The chain joins TRBV27 to TRBJ1-5; D is possibly TRBD1 (6 bases). Germline V gene data show CDR1 as MNHEY and CDR2 as SMNVEV (reference sequence). The V and J ends lost 3 bases and 5 bases respectively, with 11 bases between them. The CDR3 sequence is 14 residues long. CDR3 DNA: TGTGCCAGCAGTTTTCAGGGGAAAGATCAGCCCCAGCATTTT. Translating gives CASSFQGKDQPQHF.

This clone was detected only once. This sequence joins TRBV28 and TRBJ2-5, with no clear D. Germline CDR1 MDHEN, CDR2 SYDVKM. Trimming took 4 bases from V and 0 from J, leaving 9 bases between them. This CDR3 is built from 14 residues. The CDR3 nucleotides are TGTGCCAGCAGTTCCCCAGGCCACCAAGAGACCCAGTACTTC. As protein: CASSSPGHQETQYF.